This T cell receptor (beta chain) was sequenced in a study of vaccination and CD4 T cells after COVID-19. The length of the CDR3 is 14 amino acids, counting both ends. Germline V gives CDR1 SGHRS, CDR2 YFSETQ. This clonotype was observed once. Its antigen is currently unknown. The DNA is left out, because the CDR3 cannot be placed on it with certainty; the CDR3 is given as TCRdb lists it. Described time point: late sampling 161 to 241 days after vaccination in a few convalescent patients. Treatment reported: approximately 9-day PBMC culture with coronavirus spike peptide pools or control peptides (ViraFEST assay). The Oncomine TCR Beta short-read assay was what sequenced the DNA obtained from cultured CD4+ T cells. Each CDR3 protein gets one entry after TCRdb re-called the PCR reads with MiXCR. The sample shows some 23,000 distinct CDR3 sequences, 25% to 30% of them seen only once.

This receptor was taken from a human donor who had recovered from COVID-19. V is TRBV5-1 and J is TRBJ2-7; the listed D gene, TRBD2, was not tested against the DNA. Specimen: CD4+ T cells from blood, cultured in vitro, collected about 7 months after SARS-CoV-2 vaccination. The CDR3 here is CASSLGPGVAGGAF.